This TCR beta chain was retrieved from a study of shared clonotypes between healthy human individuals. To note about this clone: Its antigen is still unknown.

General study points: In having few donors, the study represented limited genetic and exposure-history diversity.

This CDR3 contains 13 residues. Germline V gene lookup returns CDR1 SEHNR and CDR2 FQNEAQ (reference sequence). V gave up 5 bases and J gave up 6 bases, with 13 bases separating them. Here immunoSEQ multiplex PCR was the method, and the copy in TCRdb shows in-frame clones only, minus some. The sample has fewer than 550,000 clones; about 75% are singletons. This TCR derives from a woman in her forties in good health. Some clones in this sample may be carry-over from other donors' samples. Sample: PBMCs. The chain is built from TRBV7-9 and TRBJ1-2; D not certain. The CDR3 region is CASSPRSVNGYTF. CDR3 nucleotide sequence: TGTGCCAGCAGCCCCCGGTCGGTTAATGGCTACACCTTC. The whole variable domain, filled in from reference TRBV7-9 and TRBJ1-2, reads DTGVSQNPRHKITKRGQNVTFRCDPISEHNRLYWYRQTLGQGPEFLTYFQNEAQLEKSRLLSDRFSAERPKGSFSTLEIQRTEQGDSAMYLCASSPRSVNGYTFGSGTRLTVV.